This is a list of T cell receptor beta chains from one sample in a study of beta chain features in type 1 diabetes. Produced via immunoSEQ multiplex PCR; TCRdb's table is partial and in-frame only. Of about 700,000 clones in the sample, 13% were seen once. Sequenced: naive CD4+ T cells from blood. The receptor set was obtained from a man younger than 35 with type 1 diabetes. The CDR3 runs from the conserved cysteine through the conserved F or W. The D gene is left open where the match is weak. Clone size, where shown, is once, few, many, or a class for clones that have expanded.

v_gene: TRBV30; abundance: few; len: 11; j_gene: TRBJ1-1; d_gene: .; CDR3nt: TGTGCCTGGATGACGGGCCGGAGAGCTTTCTTT; CDR3aa: CAWMTGRRAFF
v_gene: TRBV28; abundance: .; len: 16; j_gene: TRBJ2-6; d_gene: .; CDR3nt: TGTGCCAGCAGTGTCTTGCGGGGGCTAGGGGCCAACGTCCTGACTTTC; CDR3aa: CASSVLRGLGANVLTF
v_gene: TRBV15; abundance: few; len: 12; j_gene: TRBJ1-1; d_gene: .; CDR3nt: TGTGCCACCAGCCCCCAGAACACTGAAGCTTTCTTT; CDR3aa: CATSPQNTEAFF
v_gene: TRBV5-1; abundance: .; len: 14; j_gene: TRBJ2-1; d_gene: .; CDR3nt: TGCGCCAGCGGAAGGAACGGTCACTACAATGAGCAGTTCTTC; CDR3aa: CASGRNGHYNEQFF
v_gene: TRBV6-4; abundance: few; len: 15; j_gene: TRBJ1-5; d_gene: TRBD1; CDR3nt: TGTGCCAGCAGCGGGACAGGGGGCGCGGATCAGCCCCAGCATTTT; CDR3aa: CASSGTGGADQPQHF
v_gene: TRBV18; abundance: .; len: 15; j_gene: TRBJ1-1; d_gene: .; CDR3nt: TGTGCCAGCTCACCATTAGTAGGGACGGAGTTTCGCGCTTTCTTT; CDR3aa: CASSPLVGTEFRAFF
v_gene: TRBV13; abundance: .; len: 13; j_gene: TRBJ2-7; d_gene: .; CDR3nt: TGTGCCAGCAGCTTAGTTGGCTCCTACGAGCAGTACTTC; CDR3aa: CASSLVGSYEQYF
v_gene: TRBV2; abundance: .; len: 15; j_gene: TRBJ1-4; d_gene: .; CDR3nt: TGTGCCAGCAGTGAATTTGGGGAGGGCAATGAAAAACTGTTTTTT; CDR3aa: CASSEFGEGNEKLFF
v_gene: TRBV11-3; abundance: few; len: 15; j_gene: TRBJ1-6; d_gene: .; CDR3nt: TGTGCCAGCAGCTTAGCTGGCGGGGAGAGTTCACCCCTCCACTTT; CDR3aa: CASSLAGGESSPLHF
v_gene: TRBV19; abundance: few; len: 13; j_gene: TRBJ2-7; d_gene: .; CDR3nt: TGTGCCACCAGCGGAGGCAGGTCCTACGAGCAGTACTTC; CDR3aa: CATSGGRSYEQYF
v_gene: TRBV19; abundance: .; len: 15; j_gene: TRBJ2-3; d_gene: .; CDR3nt: TGTGCCAGTAGCTTCTTAGGGGCGATCACAGATACGCAGTATTTT; CDR3aa: CASSFLGAITDTQYF
v_gene: TRBV19; abundance: few; len: 14; j_gene: TRBJ2-5; d_gene: TRBD2; CDR3nt: TGTGCCAGTAGCAGCGGGGGACCTGGGGAGACCCAGTACTTC; CDR3aa: CASSSGGPGETQYF
v_gene: TRBV4-1; abundance: few; len: 18; j_gene: TRBJ2-4; d_gene: TRBD1; CDR3nt: TGCGCCAGCAGCCAACGTCCCCCCGCGGACAGGGCCCAGGGGATTCAGTACTTC; CDR3aa: CASSQRPPADRAQGIQYF
v_gene: TRBV6-5; abundance: .; len: 15; j_gene: TRBJ1-4; d_gene: .; CDR3nt: TGTGCCAGCAGACTAGAGGGAAGAACTAATGAAAAACTGTTTTTT; CDR3aa: CASRLEGRTNEKLFF
v_gene: TRBV6-5; abundance: .; len: 15; j_gene: TRBJ1-5; d_gene: TRBD1; CDR3nt: TGTGCCAGCAGTCAGGGACAGGGAGCCGATCAGCCCCAGCATTTT; CDR3aa: CASSQGQGADQPQHF
v_gene: TRBV6-1; abundance: .; len: 15; j_gene: TRBJ1-1; d_gene: .; CDR3nt: TGTGCCAGCAGTGCCCTGGAGGGAGGGGACACTGAAGCTTTCTTT; CDR3aa: CASSALEGGDTEAFF
v_gene: TRBV30; abundance: .; len: 16; j_gene: TRBJ1-1; d_gene: TRBD1; CDR3nt: TGTGCCTGGAGTTGGACAGGGATTCGCATGAACACTGAAGCTTTCTTT; CDR3aa: CAWSWTGIRMNTEAFF
v_gene: TRBV29-1; abundance: .; len: 16; j_gene: TRBJ2-7; d_gene: .; CDR3nt: TGCAGCGTTGGTAGGCCGCAGGGAAGGGAGACCTACGAGCAGTACTTC; CDR3aa: CSVGRPQGRETYEQYF